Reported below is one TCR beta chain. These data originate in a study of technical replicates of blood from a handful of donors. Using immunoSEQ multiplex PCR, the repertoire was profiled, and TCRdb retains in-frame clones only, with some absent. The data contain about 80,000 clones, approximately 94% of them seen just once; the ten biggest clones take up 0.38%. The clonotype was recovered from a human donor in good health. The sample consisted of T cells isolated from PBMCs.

The CDR3 spells CASSQRQAEGYTF. CDR3 coding DNA: TGTGCCAGCAGCCAAAGACAGGCGGAGGGCTACACCTTC. The chain is built from TRBV16 and TRBJ1-2; weak D call: TRBD1 (6 bases). Germline V gene data show CDR1 as KGHSY and CDR2 as FQNENV. V lost 2 bases and J 8 bases, leaving 12 bases between the germline ends. The CDR3 spans 13 residues.